A single sample gave rise to the 25 T cell receptor beta chains below, sequenced in a study of Ad26.COV2.S vaccination and SARS-CoV-2 variants. Indicated treatment: 15 to 20 received Ad26.COV2.S at low or high dose, single or two shots; about 5 received placebo; per-sample allocation not given. Samples analyzed were those drawn on day 63 after the first vaccine or placebo injection. Using immunoSEQ multiplex PCR, the repertoire was profiled, and TCRdb retains in-frame clones only, with some absent. The sample shows 350,000 to 450,000 clones, around 86% of them seen only once. Sequencing was performed on peripheral blood, taken in a trial of Ad26.COV2.S vaccine versus placebo. The receptors derive from a person aged 18 to 59 who received the Ad26.COV2.S COVID-19 vaccine or a placebo.

The rearrangement links TRBV7-9 to TRBJ1-6, with TRBD1 identical over 8 bases. The ends lost 5 bases at V and 5 bases at J; junction bases unmatched: 2. Germline CDR1 SEHNR, CDR2 FQNEAQ (reference sequence). CDR3 size: 14 residues. For the CDR3, the DNA is TGTGCCAGCAGCCAGGGACAGGATAATTCACCCCTCCACTTT. The encoded protein is CASSQGQDNSPLHF.

This chain connects TRBV5-6 to TRBJ1-1; D is perhaps TRBD1 (6 bases). The CDR3 extends over 13 amino acids. Trimming left V 2 bases short and J 4 bases short, with 9 bases between. CDR1 is SGHDT and CDR2 is YYEEEE in the germline V gene. Here the CDR3 DNA reads TGTGCCAGCAGCTTTGGCAGGGGCACTGAAGCTTTCTTT. Its translation: CASSFGRGTEAFF.

V and J are TRBV19 and TRBJ2-3; 8 bases fit TRBD2. V dropped 5 bases and J dropped 2; count of bases not matched to a gene: 6. This CDR3 comprises 15 residues. The germline V gene has CDR1 LNHDA and CDR2 SQIVND (reference sequence). The DNA of the CDR3 is TGTGCCAGTAGTGATCAGCGGGGGACCACAGATACGCAGTATTTT. Protein: CASSDQRGTTDTQYF. Supplemented by reference TRBV19 and TRBJ2-3, the full variable domain reads DGGITQSPKYLFRKEGQNVTLSCEQNLNHDAMYWYRQDPGQGLRLIYYSQIVNDFQKGDIAEGYSVSREKKESFPLTVTSAQKNPTAFYLCASSDQRGTTDTQYFGPGTRLTVL.

The chain uses TRBV20-1 and TRBJ2-1; 9 bases line up with TRBD1. The length of the CDR3 is 11 residues. After removal of 3 bases from V and 15 bases from J, the junction contained 6 bases not matched to a gene. The germline CDR1 and CDR2 sequences are DFQATT and SNEGSKA (reference sequence). The CDR3 is CSARGTGRLFF. CDR3 in DNA: TGCAGTGCTAGGGGGACAGGGAGATTGTTCTTC.

The chain couples TRBV5-1 to TRBJ2-1; 13 bases align to TRBD2. The CDR3 extends over 15 amino acids. V shed 4 bases, J shed 7 bases, and the junction held 5 bases outside the gene matches. The V gene's germline CDR1 is SGHRS and CDR2 YFSETQ. The CDR3 loop is CASSPGTSGANEQFF. The CDR3 DNA reads as TGCGCCAGCAGCCCAGGGACTAGCGGGGCTAATGAGCAGTTCTTC.

This chain links TRBV4-3 with TRBJ2-3; 11 bases align to TRBD2. Germline assignment: CDR1 LGHNA and CDR2 YSLEER. CDR3 length: 16 residues. V lost 1 base to trimming and J lost 1 base; unmatched junction nucleotides: 1. CDR3 protein: CASSQVTSGGTDTQYF. DNA for the CDR3: TGCGCCAGCAGCCAAGTGACTAGCGGGGGCACAGATACGCAGTATTTT.

The chain recombines TRBV6-6 with TRBJ2-7; D uncertain. This CDR3 has 10 residues. CDR1 is MNHNY and CDR2 is SVGAGI in the germline V gene (reference sequence). Trimming took 8 bases from V and 3 from J, leaving 5 bases between them. The CDR3 region is CASGSYEQYF. In DNA, the CDR3 is TGTGCCAGCGGCAGCTACGAGCAGTACTTC.

V usage is TRBV6-5 and J usage is TRBJ2-7; D gene ambiguous. Germline V lookup: CDR1 MNHEY, CDR2 SVGAGI. Trimming shortened V by 0 bases and J by 7 bases, and 4 bases separated the two germline ends. The CDR3 has 11 amino acids. CDR3 region: CASSYSSEQYF. The CDR3 DNA follows: TGTGCCAGCAGTTACTCCTCAGAGCAGTACTTC.

The gene calls are TRBV6-6 and TRBJ1-4; D gene uncertain. Trimming shortened V by 5 bases and J by 0 bases, and 10 bases separated the two germline ends. The length of the CDR3 is 15 residues. CDR1 MNHNY and CDR2 SVGAGI come from the germline V gene (reference sequence). The DNA of the CDR3 is TGTGCCAGCAGTACCCAGGCCGCAACTAATGAAAAACTGTTTTTT. Encoded protein: CASSTQAATNEKLFF.

V gene TRBV4-3 combines with J gene TRBJ2-7; 12 bases are shared with TRBD2. Germline V gene data show CDR1 as LGHNA and CDR2 as YSLEER. V shed 1 base and J 2 bases; nucleotides not matched to a gene: 3. The CDR3 has 16 residues. CDR3 residues: CASSQAASGGAYEQYF. CDR3 coding DNA: TGCGCCAGCAGCCAAGCGGCTAGCGGGGGGGCCTACGAGCAGTACTTC.

The chain joins TRBV30 to TRBJ1-2; D not resolved. CDR3 length: 12 residues. Germline V gene data show CDR1 as GTSNPN and CDR2 as SVGIG (reference sequence). Trimming removed 4 bases at V and 0 bases at J, with 6 bases between. CDR3 residues: CAWTPTNYGYTF. CDR3 sequence (DNA): TGTGCCTGGACCCCCACTAACTATGGCTACACCTTC.

The chain combines TRBV7-6 with TRBJ1-1, with no clear D. Trimming pared 3 bases from V and 5 bases from J, leaving 10 bases between. In germline, CDR1 is SGHVS, CDR2 FNYEAQ. The CDR3 contains 13 residues. Written as DNA, the CDR3 is TGTGCCAGCAGCTTCGGGTCCGGGACTGAAGCTTTCTTT. Residues: CASSFGSGTEAFF. The full variable domain, rest sourced from reference TRBV7-6 and TRBJ1-1, is GAGVSQSPRYKVTKRGQDVALRCDPISGHVSLYWYRQALGQGPEFLTYFNYEAQQDKSGLPNDRFSAERPEGSISTLTIQRTEQRDSAMYRCASSFGSGTEAFFGQGTRLTVV.

This clone was counted a few times. The CDR3 DNA is TGTGCCAGCAGTTTAAAGCAGGGAGGCACAGATACGCAGTATTTT. As protein: CASSLKQGGTDTQYF. This chain links TRBV6-5 with TRBJ2-3; D assignment may be TRBD1 or TRBD2 (5 bases each). Trimming left V 4 bases short and J 1 base short, with 12 bases between. Germline CDR1 is MNHEY and CDR2 is SVGAGI. The CDR3 extends over 15 amino acids.

This clone was recorded once. This chain connects TRBV2 to TRBJ2-7; D is unresolved. The CDR3 length is 13 residues. The ends were cut back, 6 bases at V and 0 bases at J, with 9 bases in the middle. Germline values: CDR1 SNHLY, CDR2 FYNNEI. CDR3 nucleotide sequence: TGTGCCAGCAGGTCGGCAGTCTCCTACGAGCAGTACTTC. As protein: CASRSAVSYEQYF.

In regard to this clone: Other DNA sequences in the sample encode the same CDR3. The chain is built from TRBV7-9 and TRBJ1-2; D possibly corresponds to TRBD1 (5 bases). Germline V gene sequence: CDR1 SEHNR, CDR2 FQNEAQ (reference sequence). The length of the CDR3 is 14 residues. V was clipped by 4 bases and J by 4 bases, with 13 bases between them. The CDR3 DNA sequence: TGTGCCAGCAGCTCCCCTGGGCAGGGCTATGGCTACACCTTC. Translated, it gives CASSSPGQGYGYTF.

V usage is TRBV2 and J usage is TRBJ1-2, with D tentatively TRBD1 (5 bases). The germline gives CDR1 SNHLY, CDR2 FYNNEI. V lost 2 bases to trimming and J lost 0 bases, with 7 bases between them. This CDR3 contains 14 residues. The CDR3 region has the DNA TGTGCCAGCAGTGAACAGGGAGCTAACTATGGCTACACCTTC. It is translated as CASSEQGANYGYTF.

The CDR3 DNA reads TGTGCCAGCAGTGGGGAGGGGAAGAACACCGGGGAGCTGTTTTTT. Translated: CASSGEGKNTGELFF. The rearrangement joins TRBV2 to TRBJ2-2; 7 nucleotides agree with TRBD2. Germline assignment: CDR1 SNHLY and CDR2 FYNNEI. The trim removed 4 bases at V and 1 base at J, leaving 3 bases unmatched. The CDR3 runs to 15 residues.

This chain uses TRBV5-8 with TRBJ1-1; D is ambiguous. Between the trimmed V and J ends, which lost 6 bases and 1 base, there was a span of 10 bases. The CDR3 extends over 13 amino acids. Germline-derived CDR1 and CDR2 are SGHTS and YDEGEE. The CDR3 nucleotides read TGTGCCAGCACTCGGGTACCGAACACTGAAGCTTTCTTT. Residues: CASTRVPNTEAFF.

CDR3: CASSLRQGLGYEQYF. The CDR3 nucleotides are TGTGCCAGCAGCCTTCGACAGGGCTTGGGCTACGAGCAGTACTTC. The chain links TRBV3-1 (or the pseudogene TRBV3-2) to TRBJ2-7; 7 bases line up with TRBD1. V lost 4 bases and J lost 3; bases outside the gene matches: 9. The CDR3 covers 15 residues. Germline-derived CDR1 and CDR2 are LGHDT and YNNKEL (reference sequence).

The rearrangement uses TRBV12-5 and TRBJ2-7; D ambiguous. V was pared by 0 bases and J by 0 bases, with 6 bases between. Germline V gene sequence: CDR1 LGHNT, CDR2 FRNRAP. The CDR3 is made up of 14 amino acids. The DNA of the CDR3 is TGTGCTAGTGGTTTGGTAGTGAGCTCCTACGAGCAGTACTTC. Protein sequence: CASGLVVSSYEQYF.

This chain joins TRBV19 and TRBJ1-4; 8 bases fit TRBD1. The CDR3 covers 16 residues. Germline lookup yields CDR1 LNHDA and CDR2 SQIVND (reference sequence). The V segment lost 7 bases and the J segment 0 bases; nucleotides outside the gene matches: 7. CDR3 bases: TGTGCCAGTACCACGGGACAGGCCTCAACTAATGAAAAACTGTTTTTT. It encodes CASTTGQASTNEKLFF.

Of note for this clone: At one end the junction does not follow the germline gene, possibly because of a read error. The chain couples TRBV19 to TRBJ1-2; TRBD1 matches 10 bases. Germline lookup yields CDR1 LNHDA and CDR2 SQIVND (reference sequence). This CDR3 contains 12 residues. Here the CDR3 reads CASSTTGGKHDF. For the CDR3, the DNA is TGTGCCAGTAGTACGACAGGGGGCAAGCACGACTTC.

The chain links TRBV6-6 to TRBJ2-5; D uncertain. This CDR3 spans 13 amino acids. Germline-derived CDR1 and CDR2 are MNHNY and SVGAGI (reference sequence). The V gene lost 2 bases and the J gene lost 5 bases, with 9 bases spanning the gap. The CDR3 DNA sequence: TGTGCCAGCAGTTACGGCGCCAGGGAGACCCAGTACTTC. This translates into CASSYGARETQYF.

The rearrangement uses TRBV11-2 and TRBJ2-1, with TRBD2 identical over 7 bases. CDR1 SGHAT and CDR2 FQNNGV come from the germline V gene. V gave up 3 bases and J gave up 8 bases; unmatched junction bases: 7. The CDR3 extends over 14 amino acids. This chain's CDR3 is CASSFKTSLDEQFF. DNA for the CDR3: TGTGCCAGCAGCTTCAAGACTAGCCTCGATGAGCAGTTCTTC.

The chain is built from TRBV27 and TRBJ2-7, with D perhaps given as TRBD1 or TRBD2 (5 bases each). The V and J ends lost 3 bases and 0 bases respectively, with 6 bases between them. This CDR3 comprises 13 residues. Germline V CDR1 and CDR2: MNHEY, SMNVEV (reference sequence). CDR3 nucleotides: TGTGCCAGCAGTTTCGGGACCTCCTACGAGCAGTACTTC. Encoded protein: CASSFGTSYEQYF.